The 31 T cell receptor beta chains reported below all come from one sample, sequenced in a study of shared clonotypes between healthy human individuals. The naive CD8 subset, CD45RO-negative cells positively selected for CCR7, excluded terminally differentiated effector memory CD45RA+ cells. The protocol was immunoSEQ multiplex PCR, while the TCRdb copy is restricted to in-frame clones and leaves out a portion. The table records about 820,000 clones, 92% of them present only once. The sequenced sample consisted of naive CD8+ T cells sorted from blood. The origin of the receptors is a man aged 25-45 years in good health.

V is TRBV7-9 and J is TRBJ2-7; TRBD2 matches at 9 bases. Germline V lookup: CDR1 SEHNR, CDR2 FQNEAQ (reference sequence). Unmatched junction bases numbered 7, after V lost 5 bases and J lost 2 bases. This CDR3 has 15 amino acids. The CDR3 DNA is TGTGCCAGCAGCAGGACTAGCGCCACCCCCTACGAGCAGTACTTC. Encoded protein: CASSRTSATPYEQYF.

The chain couples TRBV9 to TRBJ1-2; TRBD1 agrees at 8 bases. Germline CDR1 is SGDLS and CDR2 is YYNGEE. The CDR3 consists of 15 residues. Trimming cost V 3 bases and J 4 bases; bases outside gene matches: 8. The CDR3 spells CASSDRTGSAYGYTF. CDR3 coding DNA: TGTGCCAGCAGCGACCGGACAGGGAGCGCCTATGGCTACACCTTC. The entire variable domain, with the rest obtained from reference TRBV9 and TRBJ1-2, is as follows: DSGVTQTPKHLITATGQRVTLRCSPRSGDLSVYWYQQSLDQGLQFLIQYYNGEERAKGNILERFSAQQFPDLHSELNLSSLELGDSALYFCASSDRTGSAYGYTFGSGTRLTVV.

The chain is built from TRBV7-2 and TRBJ2-3; 10 bases are shared with TRBD2. Per the germline V gene, CDR1 is SGHTA and CDR2 is FQGNSA. The ends lost 3 bases at V and 1 base at J; junction bases unmatched: 7. The CDR3 is 17 amino acids. The CDR3 reads CASSLGYTSGGTDTQYF. CDR3 coding DNA: TGTGCCAGCAGCTTGGGTTACACTAGCGGGGGCACAGATACGCAGTATTTT.

The chain has TRBV7-9 and TRBJ2-7; D is ambiguous. The CDR3 consists of 12 residues. The germline V gene has CDR1 SEHNR and CDR2 FQNEAQ (reference sequence). V was clipped by 6 bases and J by 3 bases, with 9 bases between them. The DNA of the CDR3 is TGTGCCAGCAGTCCAAATCACTACGAGCAGTACTTC. This translates into CASSPNHYEQYF. Drawing the rest from reference TRBV7-9 and TRBJ2-7, the complete variable domain is DTGVSQNPRHKITKRGQNVTFRCDPISEHNRLYWYRQTLGQGPEFLTYFQNEAQLEKSRLLSDRFSAERPKGSFSTLEIQRTEQGDSAMYLCASSPNHYEQYFGPGTRLTVT.

The V call is TRBV7-4, the J call TRBJ2-7; 8 bases map to TRBD1. The CDR3 contains 17 residues. Germline V gene sequence: CDR1 SGHVT, CDR2 SQSDAQ. After removal of 3 bases from V and 2 bases from J, the junction contained 12 bases not matched to a gene. The CDR3 region has the DNA TGTGCCAGCAGCTTTGCGGGGAAGGACAGGGTCCCCTACGAGCAGTACTTC. This codes for CASSFAGKDRVPYEQYF.

This clone showed up just once. V usage is TRBV7-2 and J usage is TRBJ2-1, with D maybe TRBD1 (7 bases). The CDR3 loop spans 17 amino acids. Germline CDR1 reads SGHTA; CDR2 reads FQGNSA. V was trimmed by 5 bases and J by 0 bases, leaving 17 bases between them. The CDR3 region is CASSADRTTSSYNEQFF. The CDR3 nucleotides are TGTGCCAGCAGCGCGGACAGGACTACAAGCTCCTACAATGAGCAGTTCTTC.

On this clone itself: Additional DNA sequences in this sample encode the identical CDR3. The chain employs TRBV27 and TRBJ2-7, with 9 bases fitting TRBD1. This CDR3 contains 14 residues. The junction had 2 bases not matched to a gene; V was cut back by 2 bases and J by 3 bases. CDR1 is MNHEY and CDR2 is SMNVEV in the germline V gene (reference sequence). CDR3 sequence reads: CASSLMGQGYEQYF. The DNA of the CDR3 is TGTGCCAGCAGTTTAATGGGACAGGGCTACGAGCAGTACTTC.

V and J are TRBV7-3 and TRBJ2-7; tentative D call: TRBD1 (6 bases). The CDR3 runs 13 residues. Trimming cost V 8 bases and J 3 bases, with 14 bases left between them. Germline-derived CDR1 and CDR2 are SGHTA and FQGTGA. CDR3 sequence: CASGLGADYEQYF. CDR3 in DNA: TGTGCCAGCGGTCTGGGGGCTGACTACGAGCAGTACTTC.

The chain is built from TRBV9 and TRBJ2-1; no definite D call. Germline values: CDR1 SGDLS, CDR2 YYNGEE. The CDR3 consists of 13 residues. V was trimmed by 1 base and J by 5 bases, leaving 7 bases between them. The DNA for the CDR3 is TGTGCCAGCAGCGTATCCAGCGACAATGAGCAGTTCTTC. As protein: CASSVSSDNEQFF.

The chain recombines TRBV25-1 with TRBJ2-2; D is perhaps TRBD1 (5 bases). Trimming took 5 bases from V and 0 from J, leaving 16 bases between them. CDR1 MGHDK and CDR2 SYGVNS come from the germline V gene. The CDR3 extends over 17 amino acids. CDR3 loop: CASSQSQGRANTGELFF. CDR3 DNA sequence: TGTGCCAGCAGTCAGTCCCAGGGCAGGGCGAACACCGGGGAGCTGTTTTTT.

V gene TRBV12-5 combines with J gene TRBJ1-1; 7 positions agree with TRBD1. The V gene end was trimmed by 2 bases and the J gene end by 5 bases; junction bases not matched to a gene: 14. The CDR3 contains 17 residues. Germline lookup yields CDR1 LGHNT and CDR2 FRNRAP. CDR3 sequence (DNA): TGTGCTAGTGGTTTGACTACCTTCACAGGGGCGAGGACTGAAGCTTTCTTT. Encoded protein: CASGLTTFTGARTEAFF.

The chain uses TRBV15 and TRBJ2-5; TRBD2 matches 8 bases. CDR1 LNHNV and CDR2 YYDKDF come from the germline V gene (reference sequence). This CDR3 is built from 15 residues. V lost 4 bases and J lost 5; bases outside the gene matches: 9. CDR3 DNA sequence: TGTGCCACCAGCACCTTCTTCAGCGGGAGTGAGACCCAGTACTTC. Translation: CATSTFFSGSETQYF.

The rearrangement links TRBV7-3 to TRBJ2-1; TRBD2 might be the D (6 bases). The CDR3 extends over 15 amino acids. Germline CDR1 SGHTA, CDR2 FQGTGA. Trimming removed 7 bases from V and 4 bases from J, with 17 bases in between. The CDR3 sequence: CASIHGGRLYNEQFF. The CDR3 DNA follows: TGTGCCAGCATCCATGGTGGGAGGCTATACAATGAGCAGTTCTTC. Full variable domain (rest looked up from reference TRBV7-3 and TRBJ2-1): GAGVSQTPSNKVTEKGKYVELRCDPISGHTALYWYRQSLGQGPEFLIYFQGTGAADDSGLPNDRFFAVRPEGSVSTLKIQRTERGDSAVYLCASIHGGRLYNEQFFGPGTRLTVL.

V usage is TRBV11-2 and J usage is TRBJ2-5; 7 positions match TRBD2. Germline CDR1 is SGHAT and CDR2 is FQNNGV. The CDR3 totals 14 residues. J lost 4 bases, V lost 3 bases, and 5 bases had no gene match. The CDR3 region has the DNA TGTGCCAGCAGCTTTAATCCGGGAGGAGAGACCCAGTACTTC. Protein sequence: CASSFNPGGETQYF.

The J gene is TRBJ2-7, the V gene TRBV19, with D perhaps TRBD1 (5 bases). Germline V gives CDR1 LNHDA, CDR2 SQIVND (reference sequence). V dropped 1 base and J dropped 3 bases, with 10 bases sitting between them. The CDR3 runs 14 residues. The CDR3 region has the DNA TGTGCCAGTAGTATAGGGGGCCGAATCTACGAGCAGTACTTC. Protein product: CASSIGGRIYEQYF.

This clone is a singleton in its sample. This chain links TRBV27 with TRBJ2-7; D not resolved. Trimming removed 1 base at V and 0 bases at J, with 13 bases between. The CDR3 is 16 residues long. Germline loops: CDR1 MNHEY, CDR2 SMNVEV (reference sequence). CDR3 residues: CASSLWGRANSYEQYF. The CDR3 nucleotides are TGTGCCAGCAGTTTATGGGGTCGTGCAAACTCCTACGAGCAGTACTTC.

This sequence joins TRBV19 and TRBJ1-5; a possible D gene is TRBD1 (5 bases). The CDR3 loop spans 16 amino acids. Germline CDR1 LNHDA, CDR2 SQIVND (reference sequence). The V end was cut by 1 base, the J end by 6 bases, with 16 bases between. The CDR3, as DNA: TGTGCCAGTAGTATAGCCCACGGGACTGTGGCTCAGCCCCAGCATTTT. Protein: CASSIAHGTVAQPQHF.

This sequence joins TRBV27 and TRBJ1-4; maybe TRBD1 (6 bases). The length of the CDR3 is 16 residues. In germline, CDR1 is MNHEY, CDR2 SMNVEV (reference sequence). Trimming left V 0 bases short and J 6 bases short, with 14 bases between. Here the CDR3 DNA reads TGTGCCAGCAGTTTATCGATAAGGTCAGGGGATGAAAAACTGTTTTTT. Translation gives CASSLSIRSGDEKLFF.

The genes are TRBV11-2 and TRBJ2-1; 8 bases are shared with TRBD2. Unmatched junction bases numbered 7, after V lost 6 bases and J lost 0 bases. CDR1 is SGHAT, CDR2 FQNNGV, per germline. This CDR3 has 16 residues. The CDR3 DNA reads TGTGCCAGCAGGAGAATAGCGGGAAGCTCCTACAATGAGCAGTTCTTC. Its translation: CASRRIAGSSYNEQFF.

The CDR3 spells CASSLAGYGYTF. For the CDR3, the DNA is TGTGCCAGCAGTTTAGCGGGCTATGGCTACACCTTC. The genes are TRBV6-5 and TRBJ1-2; D gene ambiguous. In germline, CDR1 is MNHEY, CDR2 SVGAGI. The CDR3 loop spans 12 amino acids. Trimming cost V 4 bases and J 4 bases, with 7 bases left between them.

The chain combines TRBV7-9 with TRBJ2-3; 10 positions agree with TRBD2. J was trimmed by 0 bases and V by 8 bases; bases with no gene match: 2. CDR3 length: 14 residues. Germline loops: CDR1 SEHNR, CDR2 FQNEAQ (reference sequence). DNA for the CDR3: TGTGCCAGCCTAGCGGGGGATAGCACAGATACGCAGTATTTT. It translates to CASLAGDSTDTQYF.

V and J are TRBV28 and TRBJ2-5, with 7 bases aligning to TRBD1. Losses at the gene ends were 5 bases for V and 5 bases for J; bases not matched to a gene: 11. Germline V gene data show CDR1 as MDHEN and CDR2 as SYDVKM. The CDR3 sequence is 15 residues long. The CDR3 DNA sequence: TGTGCCAGCAGTCCCACCTGGACAGGCGGCGAGACCCAGTACTTC. Residues: CASSPTWTGGETQYF.

Worth noting for this clone: This sample also contains other DNA sequences that code for the same CDR3. The chain carries TRBV28 and TRBJ2-1, with 13 bases identical to TRBD2. Germline-derived CDR1 and CDR2 are MDHEN and SYDVKM. Trimming removed 5 bases from V and 7 bases from J; junction bases left unmatched: 5. There are 15 residues in the CDR3. The CDR3 spells CASSPGLAGVNEQFF. CDR3 sequence (DNA): TGTGCCAGCAGTCCCGGACTAGCGGGAGTTAATGAGCAGTTCTTC.

The gene calls are TRBV7-9 and TRBJ2-1; possibly TRBD1 or TRBD2 for D (5 bases each). The CDR3 is 14 amino acids. Per the germline V gene, CDR1 is SEHNR and CDR2 is FQNEAQ (reference sequence). V lost 2 bases and J lost 8, with 13 bases in between. This chain's CDR3 is CASSLTQGSDEQFF. CDR3 in DNA: TGTGCCAGCAGCTTAACCCAGGGTAGCGATGAGCAGTTCTTC.

This rearrangement joins TRBV12-5 to TRBJ1-5, with TRBD1 as a possible D gene (5 bases). CDR1 and CDR2 from the germline V gene are LGHNT and FRNRAP. There are 17 residues in the CDR3. The V and J ends lost 0 bases and 9 bases respectively, with 21 bases between them. In nucleotides, the CDR3 is TGTGCTAGTGGTTTGGTAATACAGGCAAATCCGTGGGGGCCCCAGCATTTT. This gives the protein CASGLVIQANPWGPQHF.

J is TRBJ2-7 and V is TRBV7-9, with D maybe TRBD1 (6 bases). The V end was cut by 5 bases, the J end by 9 bases, with 17 bases between. The germline V gene encodes CDR1 SEHNR and CDR2 FQNEAQ (reference sequence). The CDR3 totals 13 residues. The CDR3 bases are TGTGCCAGCAGCGAGCGAACAGGGCGTTTGCAGTACTTC. Translating it yields CASSERTGRLQYF.

The V gene is TRBV10-3, the J gene TRBJ2-2; possible D gene TRBD1, 5 bases. V was cut by 3 bases and J by 5 bases, with 10 bases left in between. CDR1 is ENHRY and CDR2 is SYGVKD in the germline V gene. The CDR3 totals 14 residues. The CDR3 is CAISDTKGTGELFF. Written as DNA, the CDR3 is TGTGCCATCAGTGACACCAAGGGGACCGGGGAGCTGTTTTTT.

This clone was counted a single time. This chain uses TRBV4-1 with TRBJ2-1; 11 positions match TRBD2. V was pared by 2 bases and J by 12 bases, with 3 bases of the junction left unmatched. This CDR3 region has 13 residues. CDR1 and CDR2 (germline): MGHRA, YSYEKL. The CDR3 here is CASSQTLAGGQFF. The DNA for the CDR3 is TGCGCCAGCAGCCAAACTCTAGCGGGAGGGCAGTTCTTC.

J is TRBJ1-1 and V is TRBV6-5; no definite D call. The ends were cut back, 0 bases at V and 4 bases at J, with 15 bases in the middle. The CDR3 spans 16 residues. Germline values: CDR1 MNHEY, CDR2 SVGAGI. CDR3 nucleotides: TGTGCCAGCAGTTACTCGTCACGGCACATGAGCACTGAAGCTTTCTTT. It codes for CASSYSSRHMSTEAFF.

This clone was detected once. This sequence joins TRBV5-1 and TRBJ2-1; 10 bases agree with TRBD2. J was trimmed by 8 bases and V by 0 bases; bases with no gene match: 5. The CDR3 is made up of 15 amino acids. Germline V gives CDR1 SGHRS, CDR2 YFSETQ. CDR3 nucleotide sequence: TGCGCCAGCAGCTTGGTTCTAGCGGGAGTAGATGAGCAGTTCTTC. Its protein is CASSLVLAGVDEQFF.

The genes are TRBV7-9 and TRBJ2-2; a possible D gene is TRBD2 (5 bases). This CDR3 is built from 16 residues. Germline V gives CDR1 SEHNR, CDR2 FQNEAQ (reference sequence). The V gene lost 6 bases and the J gene lost 0 bases, with 14 bases spanning the gap. The CDR3 loop reads CASSSVRGSNTGELFF. The CDR3 DNA sequence: TGTGCCAGCAGTTCAGTTCGGGGATCGAACACCGGGGAGCTGTTTTTT.